One and the same sample provided the 31 T cell receptor beta chains below, sequenced in a study of naive and memory T cell subsets. Reverse transcription of blood and skin TCR RNA was primed at alpha and beta constant regions. TCRdb independently ran MiXCR on the 5' RACE reads; one entry per CDR3 protein. The sample has 20,000 to 30,000 distinct CDR3 sequences; 20% to 25% are singletons. Adult healthy volunteers gave 2.5 ml peripheral blood for whole-blood RNA. Receptors were obtained from a female donor in good health.

V is TRBV4-2 and J is TRBJ1-5; unclear D gene. This CDR3 is 13 amino acids long. Germline CDR1 and CDR2: LGHNA and YNFKEQ. Trimming stripped 2 bases from V and 0 bases from J, with 2 bases between. CDR3 DNA sequence: TGTGCCAGCAGCCAACTTAGCAATCAGCCCCAGCATTTT. It specifies CASSQLSNQPQHF.

The chain is built from TRBV5-1 and TRBJ2-1; D possibly corresponds to TRBD2 (7 bases). The CDR3 extends over 15 amino acids. The germline V and J ends were trimmed by 0 bases and 3 bases, with 10 bases remaining between them. CDR1 and CDR2 from the germline V gene are SGHRS and YFSETQ. The CDR3 reads CASSLEGGGYNEQFF. In nucleotides, the CDR3 is TGCGCCAGCAGCTTGGAAGGGGGGGGCTACAATGAGCAGTTCTTC.

In its sample, this clonotype was seen many times. This rearrangement joins TRBV10-2 to TRBJ2-2, with D possibly being TRBD1 or TRBD2 (5 bases each). V was trimmed by 6 bases and J by 5 bases, leaving 16 bases between them. CDR3 length: 15 residues. In germline, CDR1 is WSHSY, CDR2 SAAADI. This CDR3 is CASRGLRGRTGELFF. The DNA of the CDR3 is TGCGCCAGCAGAGGCCTGAGGGGCCGGACCGGGGAGCTGTTTTTT.

This clonotype was seen just once. The rearrangement joins TRBV21-1 to TRBJ2-7. TRBV21-1 represents a pseudogene. CDR3 size: 12 residues. The CDR3, as DNA: TGTGCCAGCAGCAAAGGAGTCTACGAGCAGTACTTC. This codes for CASSKGVYEQYF.

Many counts were recorded for this clonotype. The chain carries TRBV11-2 and TRBJ2-1; the D is unclear. Germline V lookup: CDR1 SGHAT, CDR2 FQNNGV. This CDR3 has 15 amino acids. V lost 0 bases to trimming and J lost 0 bases, with 6 bases between them. DNA of the CDR3: TGTGCCAGCAGCTTAGACGGATTCTCCTACAATGAGCAGTTCTTC. Residues: CASSLDGFSYNEQFF.

V and J are TRBV7-2 and TRBJ2-1; perhaps TRBD2 as D (5 bases). Germline V gives CDR1 SGHTA, CDR2 FQGNSA. The CDR3 contains 13 residues. V lost 5 bases and J 4 bases, leaving 9 bases between the germline ends. In DNA, the CDR3 is TGTGCCAGCAGCGCAAGACTATACAATGAGCAGTTCTTC. It translates to CASSARLYNEQFF.

The rearrangement joins TRBV6-6 to TRBJ1-4; the D is unclear. The V end was cut by 0 bases, the J end by 6 bases, with 5 bases between. This CDR3 has 13 amino acids. From germline, CDR1 is MNHNY and CDR2 SVGAGI (reference sequence). CDR3 sequence (DNA): TGTGCCAGCAGTTACTCCCCCCATGAAAAACTGTTTTTT. Translation: CASSYSPHEKLFF.

This clonotype was counted a few times. A much larger clone is a single base away; this may be a read error. The chain joins TRBV7-2 to TRBJ1-5; 7 bases are a match to TRBD1. Germline CDR1 reads SGHTA; CDR2 reads FQGNSA. The CDR3 runs 15 residues. The CDR3 DNA reads TGTGCCAGCAGCTTAGGCAGGGGGATCAATCAGCCCCAGAATTTT. Its translation: CASSLGRGINQPQNF.

The chain combines TRBV10-3 with TRBJ2-7; D may be TRBD1 (5 bases). This CDR3 spans 13 amino acids. Between the trimmed V and J ends, which lost 2 bases and 4 bases, there was a span of 9 bases. Germline CDR1 is ENHRY and CDR2 is SYGVKD. In DNA form, the CDR3 reads TGTGCCATCAGTGAGGTCCAGGGTTACGAGCAGTACTTC. As protein: CAISEVQGYEQYF.

The chain couples TRBV6-6 to TRBJ2-5; 8 bases are a match to TRBD1. V lost 5 bases to trimming and J lost 4 bases; unmatched junction nucleotides: 0. The CDR3 contains 12 residues. Per the germline V gene, CDR1 is MNHNY and CDR2 is SVGAGI (reference sequence). The CDR3 reads CASSTGGETQYF. The CDR3, as DNA: TGTGCCAGCAGTACAGGGGGAGAGACCCAGTACTTC.

This clonotype qualifies as medium-sized. The J gene is TRBJ2-7, the V gene TRBV6-1, with D tentatively TRBD2 (6 bases). The V gene lost 5 bases and the J gene lost 4 bases, with 18 bases spanning the gap. Germline V gene sequence: CDR1 MNHNS, CDR2 SASEGT. The CDR3 runs to 15 residues. The CDR3 DNA is TGTGCCAGCAGTCGCCGTCCTGGGAGCGGGTACGAGCAGTACTTC. Its protein is CASSRRPGSGYEQYF.

The chain is built from TRBV20-1 and TRBJ1-5, with TRBD1 matching 7 bases. This CDR3 is built from 16 residues. V was clipped by 0 bases and J by 7 bases; unmatched bases: 12. Germline V gives CDR1 DFQATT, CDR2 SNEGSKA (reference sequence). The CDR3 coding sequence is TGCAGTGCTAGAGAAGGGGGGCAGGGGGGAAGACAGCCCCAGCATTTT. Translating gives CSAREGGQGGRQPQHF.

V is TRBV7-2 and J is TRBJ2-5; D not resolved. Germline lookup yields CDR1 SGHTA and CDR2 FQGNSA. With 5 bases removed from V and 3 bases from J, the gap between germline ends came to 13 bases. The CDR3 length is 14 residues. The CDR3 region is CASSTNRGKETQYF. As DNA, the CDR3 is TGTGCCAGCAGCACAAACCGTGGAAAAGAGACCCAGTACTTC.

This clonotype was counted between two and nine times. V gene TRBV20-1 combines with J gene TRBJ2-7; D is possibly TRBD2 (7 bases). The CDR3 sequence is 14 residues long. V was clipped by 0 bases and J by 3 bases, with 12 bases between them. Germline CDR1 reads DFQATT; CDR2 reads SNEGSKA (reference sequence). In nucleotides, the CDR3 is TGCAGTGCTAGAGATCGGGGGGCTGGCTACGAGCAGTACTTC. Residues: CSARDRGAGYEQYF.

This clonotype came up a few times. J is TRBJ2-3 and V is TRBV20-1, with D perhaps TRBD1 (6 bases). This CDR3 region has 16 residues. CDR1 DFQATT and CDR2 SNEGSKA come from the germline V gene (reference sequence). The V end was cut by 6 bases, the J end by 0 bases, with 19 bases between. CDR3 DNA sequence: TGCAGTGCAGAGGGACACCGAACTCGTAGCACAGATACGCAGTATTTT. Its translation is CSAEGHRTRSTDTQYF.

The chain has TRBV5-6 and TRBJ1-1; D gene ambiguous. The V and J ends lost 5 bases and 4 bases respectively, with 18 bases between them. The CDR3 extends over 15 amino acids. Germline values: CDR1 SGHDT, CDR2 YYEEEE. The CDR3 DNA is TGTGCCAGCAGGTTCGGACGGGATTTGGTCACTGAAGCTTTCTTT. Protein product: CASRFGRDLVTEAFF.

By share, this clonotype counts as large (0.1 to 1%). The chain is built from TRBV11-2 and TRBJ2-1; tentative D call: TRBD1 (7 bases). Germline CDR1 SGHAT, CDR2 FQNNGV. This CDR3 comprises 19 residues. Trimming took 8 bases from V and 0 from J, leaving 26 bases between them. The CDR3 loop reads CASQGGQDRRQYSYNEQFF. CDR3 bases: TGTGCCAGCCAGGGGGGCCAGGACCGAAGACAATACTCCTACAATGAGCAGTTCTTC.

This clonotype is categorized as medium-sized (0.01 to 0.1%). The chain joins TRBV7-9 to TRBJ2-7; D is undetermined. Germline loops: CDR1 SEHNR, CDR2 FQNEAQ (reference sequence). CDR3 size: 12 residues. V dropped 1 base and J dropped 3 bases, with 4 bases sitting between them. DNA of the CDR3: TGTGCCAGCAGCTTAGGCAGCTACGAGCAGTACTTC. It codes for CASSLGSYEQYF.

V usage is TRBV20-1 and J usage is TRBJ1-2; TRBD1 matches at 9 bases. Trimming at V came to 5 bases and at J to 8 bases, leaving 6 bases not matched to a gene. The CDR3 has 12 amino acids. Germline CDR1 is DFQATT and CDR2 is SNEGSKA (reference sequence). Here the CDR3 reads CSAGQGNGGYTF. The DNA of the CDR3 is TGCAGTGCTGGACAGGGGAATGGGGGCTACACCTTC.

This chain connects TRBV7-2 to TRBJ1-2; 9 nucleotides match TRBD1. Germline V gene sequence: CDR1 SGHTA, CDR2 FQGNSA. The CDR3 totals 14 residues. V gave up 2 bases and J gave up 6 bases; unmatched junction bases: 4. The CDR3 sequence: CASSLTGQGDGYTF. The CDR3 DNA sequence: TGTGCCAGCAGCTTAACGGGACAGGGTGATGGCTACACCTTC.

By frequency in the sample, this clonotype is medium-sized. The chain combines TRBV29-1 with TRBJ2-5; D might be TRBD1 (5 bases). The CDR3 is 12 amino acids. The V gene lost 6 bases and the J gene lost 2 bases, with 10 bases spanning the gap. The germline V gene has CDR1 SQVTM and CDR2 ANQGSEA. The CDR3 loop reads CSVLTAQETQYF. The CDR3 nucleotides are TGCAGCGTCCTGACAGCACAAGAGACCCAGTACTTC. Full variable domain (rest looked up from reference TRBV29-1 and TRBJ2-5): SAVISQKPSRDICQRGTSLTIQCQVDSQVTMMFWYRQQPGQSLTLIATANQGSEATYESGFVIDKFPISRPNLTFSTLTVSNMSPEDSSIYLCSVLTAQETQYFGPGTRLLVL.

The sample holds many counts of this clonotype. The chain joins TRBV6-6 to TRBJ2-3; D is perhaps TRBD1 (5 bases). Trimming shortened V by 4 bases and J by 6 bases, and 11 bases separated the two germline ends. Germline assignment: CDR1 MNHNY and CDR2 SVGAGI (reference sequence). The CDR3 has 13 amino acids. CDR3 sequence reads: CASSSQGRDTQYF. The CDR3 DNA reads TGTGCCAGCAGTTCTCAGGGCAGGGATACGCAGTATTTT.

CDR3 nucleotide sequence: TGTGCCAGCAGTTCACCGGGACAGGGGACCATTCAGTACTTC. Amino acid sequence: CASSSPGQGTIQYF. V is TRBV6-5 and J is TRBJ2-4; TRBD1 matches at 10 bases. V lost 4 bases to trimming and J lost 9 bases; unmatched junction nucleotides: 6. Germline CDR1 reads MNHEY; CDR2 reads SVGAGI. The CDR3 contains 14 residues.

This clonotype has ten or more counts. The rearrangement links TRBV3-1 to TRBJ1-1; unclear D gene. Looked up from germline, CDR1 is LGHDT and CDR2 is YNNKEL (reference sequence). The CDR3 covers 13 residues. V dropped 8 bases and J dropped 13 bases, with 23 bases sitting between them. The CDR3 sequence is CASAPRARKGGFF. CDR3 nucleotides: TGTGCCAGCGCCCCGAGGGCTAGGAAGGGCGGTTTCTTT.

This clonotype was seen a few times. The rearrangement joins TRBV21-1 to TRBJ2-3; the DNA was not used to check the table's D call, TRBD2. TRBV21-1 is described as a pseudogene. The CDR3 has 15 residues. The CDR3 spells CASSTQRECTDTQYF. The CDR3 DNA reads as TGTGCCAGCAGCACCCAGCGGGAGTGCACAGATACGCAGTATTTT.

This clonotype was counted many times. The chain has TRBV10-3 and TRBJ2-7, with a weak D call TRBD2 (5 bases). V was shortened by 6 bases and J by 0 bases, with 6 bases between the two germline ends. The CDR3 sequence is 12 residues long. Germline V gene data show CDR1 as ENHRY and CDR2 as SYGVKD. CDR3 sequence reads: CAISRDSYEQYF. CDR3 DNA sequence: TGTGCCATCAGCCGGGACTCCTACGAGCAGTACTTC.

This clonotype counts as medium-sized (0.01 to 0.1%). The V call is TRBV6-2 or TRBV6-3, the J call TRBJ2-1; D is unclear. CDR1 is MNHEY and CDR2 is SVGEGT in the germline V gene. The CDR3 sequence is 12 residues long. The V end lost 4 bases, the J end lost 6 bases, and 7 bases lay between the germline ends. The CDR3 DNA sequence: TGTGCCAGCAGTTGGCTAGTCAATGAGCAGTTCTTC. Its translation: CASSWLVNEQFF.

This clonotype was picked up a small number of times. The CDR3 spells CASSEGGSRTDTQYF. The CDR3 region has the DNA TGTGCCAGCAGTGAGGGGGGGAGCCGCACAGATACGCAGTATTTT. V and J are TRBV6-4 and TRBJ2-3; 7 positions match TRBD2. The CDR3 extends over 15 amino acids. Germline loops: CDR1 MRHNA, CDR2 SNTAGT. V gave up 3 bases and J gave up 1 base; unmatched junction bases: 4.

The chain carries TRBV6-5 and TRBJ2-1; maybe TRBD2 (6 bases). The germline CDR1 and CDR2 sequences are MNHEY and SVGAGI. The CDR3 contains 17 residues. Trimming removed 6 bases from V and 8 bases from J, with 26 bases in between. The CDR3 nucleotides read TGTGCCAGCAGCCGCCCCGCGTTAGGAGGGCCCGGGCATGAGCAGTTCTTC. This translates into CASSRPALGGPGHEQFF.

This chain links TRBV29-1 with TRBJ1-1; D gene unclear. V was trimmed by 3 bases and J by 5 bases, leaving 13 bases between them. Germline CDR1 SQVTM, CDR2 ANQGSEA. The CDR3 sequence is 13 residues long. The CDR3 DNA follows: TGCAGCGTTGAGCGCAGCTTTGATACTGAAGCTTTCTTT. Its protein is CSVERSFDTEAFF.

This chain connects TRBV2 to TRBJ2-3; 13 bases line up with TRBD2. The CDR3 has 16 amino acids. Germline CDR1 reads SNHLY; CDR2 reads FYNNEI. V lost 4 bases and J lost 5; bases outside the gene matches: 6. CDR3 bases: TGTGCCAGCAGTGGGACTAGCGGGAGTAACCAAGATACGCAGTATTTT. Translating gives CASSGTSGSNQDTQYF.